This T cell receptor beta chain was sequenced for a study of blood T cell repertoires in COVID-19 (TCRdb year 2020). Background on the whole study: Samples covering the acute and convalescent phases of COVID-19 were provided by collaborators in the United States, Italy and Spain. The material from the prospective study consisted of cDNA or gDNA derived from T cells, B-cell-depleted T cells, or PBMCs. The dataset comprised deeply sampled blood TCRbeta repertoires from subjects exposed to, actively infected with, or recovered from COVID-19. The repertoires were released in a freely available public database intended as a resource for research on the immune response to SARS-CoV-2. The samples were drawn from the first 160 participants of the ongoing ImmuneRACE study and from 950 to 1,500 subjects provided by 6 global collaborators. Nearly every sample came with metadata listing a de-identified subject ID, COVID-19 status, age in years and sex. Where available, HLA class I and class II types were taken from metadata supplied by the sample provider and were not determined by assay-based typing.

Each collaborating institution followed its own protocols to collect whole blood in K2EDTA tubes. For TCRbeta analysis, collaborators shipped samples as frozen whole blood, isolated PBMCs, or DNA extracted from either of those sample types. Regarding this clone: Its antigen is not yet known. No qualities accompany the bases; no much larger clone lies one base away.

CDR1 ENHRY and CDR2 SYGVKD were looked up in the germline V gene. The CDR3 holds 14 amino acids from the cysteine to the phenylalanine. CDR3 DNA only is kept here, 42 bases in frame from base 1. The V and J ends are trimmed by 4 bases and 8 bases, leaving 17 bases between them. TCRbeta CDR3 regions were amplified from genomic DNA using the immunoSEQ Assay, a bias-controlled multiplex PCR. The study's processing was this. The number of nucleated cells in each sample was estimated from the amplification of reference gene primers within the assay. To quantify the absolute abundance of each unique TCRbeta CDR3 rearrangement, sequence reads were collapsed and filtered. For each sample, productive Simpson clonality was calculated as the square root of Simpson's diversity index over productive rearrangements. This is the immuneACCESS table as TCRdb keeps it, with only in-frame sequences that have V and J called. A part of the clones is gone; compared with another copy, unresolved V genes explain less than half, and the rest is unexplained. D and trimming were read from the DNA, whereas the V and J calls and clone size are those reported in that table. The sample data list fewer than 350,000 clones, and about four fifths of these were observed just once. Around 3% of the sample goes to the ten largest clones.

Overall study outcomes, separate from this receptor: The amount of clinical and demographic metadata varied by source and participant and was provided uncurated.

This chain is built from TRBV10-3 and TRBJ1-2; no D gene call is confident. The sequence derives from an older woman with active or convalescent COVID-19. Sequencing input: peripheral blood. The nucleotide sequence reads as follows: TGTGCCATCAGTGGGGCCGGGAATCGCCGGGGCTACACCTTC. Its coded protein is CAISGAGNRRGYTF.